These 11 T cell receptor beta chains were all obtained from the same sample, sequenced in a study of blood T cell repertoires in COVID-19. Profiling relied on immunoSEQ multiplex PCR, and the TCRdb table lists in-frame clones only, not all of them. The sample includes about 190,000 clones, approximately 84% of them seen just once. Sequencing used PBMCs or T cells enriched from blood (not recorded which). These receptors all come from a woman aged 25-40 years who had recovered from COVID-19.

This chain joins TRBV28 and TRBJ2-2; 8 bases are a match to TRBD2. Germline CDR1 and CDR2: MDHEN and SYDVKM. Trimming removed 6 bases from V and 2 bases from J; junction bases left unmatched: 8. The CDR3 covers 16 residues. In DNA form, the CDR3 reads TGTGCCAGCAGGCCCGGGAGGGGGAGAAACACCGGGGAGCTGTTTTTT. Protein product: CASRPGRGRNTGELFF.

The V gene is TRBV9, the J gene TRBJ1-2; no clear D gene. Trimming took off 0 bases at V and 2 bases at J, with 5 bases between the two ends. Germline V gives CDR1 SGDLS, CDR2 YYNGEE. The CDR3 runs to 13 residues. The CDR3 protein is CASSVALNYGYTF. CDR3 nucleotides: TGTGCCAGCAGCGTAGCTCTGAACTATGGCTACACCTTC.

This rearrangement joins TRBV28 to TRBJ2-7; the match to TRBD1 covers 9 bases. The CDR3 consists of 14 residues. Germline CDR1 is MDHEN and CDR2 is SYDVKM. Trimming removed 5 bases from V and 7 bases from J; junction bases left unmatched: 9. The CDR3 sequence: CASSPLQGAGEQYF. DNA for the CDR3: TGTGCCAGCAGTCCACTACAGGGGGCGGGGGAGCAGTACTTC.

V and J are TRBV27 and TRBJ1-3; 7 positions match TRBD1. The CDR3 length is 15 residues. From germline, CDR1 is MNHEY and CDR2 SMNVEV (reference sequence). V lost 3 bases to trimming and J lost 4 bases; unmatched junction nucleotides: 6. The CDR3 protein is CASSLAGGGGNTIYF. CDR3 coding DNA: TGTGCCAGCAGTTTGGCAGGGGGTGGAGGAAACACCATATATTTT.

The CDR3 here is CASSVQGGYGYTF. CDR3 DNA: TGTGCCAGCAGCGTACAGGGTGGCTATGGCTACACCTTC. The chain uses TRBV7-6 and TRBJ1-2; TRBD1 is a possible D gene (6 bases). CDR3 length equals 13 residues. Trimming removed 5 bases from V and 4 bases from J, with 11 bases in between. Germline lookup yields CDR1 SGHVS and CDR2 FNYEAQ.

This clone was observed a few times. The chain is built from TRBV9 and TRBJ2-1; D possibly corresponds to TRBD2 (5 bases). With 0 bases removed from V and 5 bases from J, the gap between germline ends came to 9 bases. The CDR3 consists of 14 residues. The germline gives CDR1 SGDLS, CDR2 YYNGEE. CDR3 residues: CASSVDGDNNEQFF. Here the CDR3 DNA reads TGTGCCAGCAGCGTAGACGGGGATAACAATGAGCAGTTCTTC.

The chain combines TRBV5-4 with TRBJ1-6, with D possibly being TRBD1 (6 bases). The CDR3 spans 15 residues. Germline lookup yields CDR1 SGHNT and CDR2 YYREEE (reference sequence). V was cut by 1 base and J by 7 bases, with 12 bases left in between. For the CDR3, the DNA is TGTGCCAGCAGCTTGAAGCAGGGGCAGAATTCACCCCTCCACTTT. The encoded protein is CASSLKQGQNSPLHF.

The chain uses TRBV18 and TRBJ2-2, with D unresolved. CDR3 size: 14 residues. Germline V gives CDR1 KGHSH, CDR2 LQKENI. V lost 1 base and J 0 bases, leaving 3 bases between the germline ends. In DNA form, the CDR3 reads TGTGCCAGCTCACCACGCGCGAACACCGGGGAGCTGTTTTTT. Translation gives CASSPRANTGELFF.

The rearrangement joins TRBV5-1 to TRBJ1-1; D unclear. Germline-derived CDR1 and CDR2 are SGHRS and YFSETQ. The V gene lost 4 bases and the J gene lost 2 bases, with 12 bases spanning the gap. The CDR3 has 14 amino acids. CDR3 region: CASSPINGNTEAFF. The DNA of the CDR3 is TGCGCCAGCAGCCCGATAAACGGTAACACTGAAGCTTTCTTT.

This clone was detected once. J is TRBJ2-2 and V is TRBV19; 10 nucleotides agree with TRBD2. This CDR3 region has 16 residues. CDR1 LNHDA and CDR2 SQIVND come from the germline V gene (reference sequence). V shed 1 base and J 4 bases; nucleotides not matched to a gene: 3. The CDR3 spells CASSIVAGGGTGELFF. The CDR3 DNA reads as TGTGCCAGTAGTATAGTAGCGGGGGGCGGCACCGGGGAGCTGTTTTTT.

This chain connects TRBV7-3 to TRBJ1-6; 7 nucleotides align to TRBD1. The length of the CDR3 is 15 residues. The germline V gene has CDR1 SGHTA and CDR2 FQGTGA. The V and J ends lost 5 bases and 6 bases, in that order; junction bases with no gene match: 7. This chain's CDR3 is CASSLTDRINSPLHF. CDR3 coding DNA: TGTGCCAGCAGCCTCACGGACAGGATTAATTCACCCCTCCACTTT.